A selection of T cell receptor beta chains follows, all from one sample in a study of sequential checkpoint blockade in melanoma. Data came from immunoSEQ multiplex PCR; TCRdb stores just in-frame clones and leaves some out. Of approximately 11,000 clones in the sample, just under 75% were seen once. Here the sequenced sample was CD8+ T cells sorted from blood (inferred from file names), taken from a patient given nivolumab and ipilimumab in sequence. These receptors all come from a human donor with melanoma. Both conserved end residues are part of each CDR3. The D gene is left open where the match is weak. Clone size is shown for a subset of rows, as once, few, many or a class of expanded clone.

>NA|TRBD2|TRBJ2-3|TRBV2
TGTGCCAGCAGTGAAGGGACTAGCGGCATTAGCACAGATACGCAGTATTTT
CASSEGTSGISTDTQYF
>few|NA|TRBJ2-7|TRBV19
TGTGCCAGTAGTATAACCGGCACTACCTACGAGCAGTACTTC
CASSITGTTYEQYF
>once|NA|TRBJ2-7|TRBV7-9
TGTGCCAGCAGCTTAGCAGGGACATACTCCTACGAGCAGTACTTC
CASSLAGTYSYEQYF
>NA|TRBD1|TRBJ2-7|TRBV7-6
TGTGCCAGCAGCTTAGCATCGGACAGGGCGTACGAGCAGTACTTC
CASSLASDRAYEQYF
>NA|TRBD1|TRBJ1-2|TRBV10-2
TGCGCCAGCAGTGAACCCGGGACAGTACAAGTAGCTAACTATGGCTACACCTTC
CASSEPGTVQVANYGYTF
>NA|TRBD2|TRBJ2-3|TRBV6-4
TGTGCCAGCAGTGACGCGGGGGGCACAGATACGCAGTATTTT
CASSDAGGTDTQYF
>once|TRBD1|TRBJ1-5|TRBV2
TGTGCCAGCAGTGCGTCAGGGGGTCACAATCAGCCCCAGCATTTT
CASSASGGHNQPQHF
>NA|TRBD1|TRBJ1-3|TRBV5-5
TGTGCCAGCAGCTTGGAAAGGACAGGGGCCGGAAACACCATATATTTT
CASSLERTGAGNTIYF
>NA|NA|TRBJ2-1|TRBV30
TGTGCCTGGAGCCCAGGGGGGACTCGCTACAATGAGCAGTTCTTC
CAWSPGGTRYNEQFF
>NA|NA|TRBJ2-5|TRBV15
TGTGCCACCAGCAGAGGGGGGCCTAACCAAGAGACCCAGTACTTC
CATSRGGPNQETQYF
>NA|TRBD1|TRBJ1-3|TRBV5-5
TGTGCCAGCAGCCCTAGGACAGGTGTTGACTCTGGAAACACCATATATTTT
CASSPRTGVDSGNTIYF
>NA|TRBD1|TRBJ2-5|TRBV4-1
TGCGCCAGCAGCCTACTATCGGAAGGGGGCCCGCAAGAGACCCAGTACTTC
CASSLLSEGGPQETQYF
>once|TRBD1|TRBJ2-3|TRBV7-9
TGTGCCAGCAGCCGACAGGGTATCAGCACAGATACGCAGTATTTT
CASSRQGISTDTQYF
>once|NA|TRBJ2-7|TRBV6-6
TGTGCCAGCAGTTACTCAAGCTGGTCCTACGAGCAGTACTTC
CASSYSSWSYEQYF
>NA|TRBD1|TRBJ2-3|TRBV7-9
TGTGCCAGCAGTGGACAGGGCATTAGCACAGATACGCAGTATTTT
CASSGQGISTDTQYF
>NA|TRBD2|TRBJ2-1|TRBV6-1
TGTGCCAGCAGTCAAGGACTAGCGGGATTGAGGAATGAGCAGTTCTTC
CASSQGLAGLRNEQFF
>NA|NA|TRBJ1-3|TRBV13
TGTGCCAGCAGCTCTAGCATGTGGACCATGGGGGGAAACACCATATATTTT
CASSSSMWTMGGNTIYF
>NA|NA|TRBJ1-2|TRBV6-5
TGTGCCAGCAGTTACGAGTCTAACTATGGCTACACCTTC
CASSYESNYGYTF
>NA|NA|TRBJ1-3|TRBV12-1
TGTGCCAGCAGCTTTTGCCCCTTTGAGGACAGGGGTGGAAACACCATATATTTT
CASSFCPFEDRGGNTIYF
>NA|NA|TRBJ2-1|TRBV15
TGTGCCACCAGCGGGCAGCCCTACAATGAGCAGTTCTTC
CATSGQPYNEQFF
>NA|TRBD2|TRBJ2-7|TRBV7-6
TGTGCCAGCAGTTCAGAGCGGGAGGACAGCGAGCAGTACTTC
CASSSEREDSEQYF
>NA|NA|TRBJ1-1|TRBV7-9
TGTGCCAGCAGCAAAGGGGGAGTGAACACTGAAGCTTTCTTT
CASSKGGVNTEAFF
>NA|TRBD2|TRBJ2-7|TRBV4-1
TGCGCCAGCAGCCACGGACTAGCGGGAGGCTACGAGCAGTACTTC
CASSHGLAGGYEQYF
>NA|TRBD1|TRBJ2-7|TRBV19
TGTGCCAGTAGTCTCACCGTCGGGACAGACTACGAGCAGTACTTC
CASSLTVGTDYEQYF
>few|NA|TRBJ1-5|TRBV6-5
TGTGCCAGCAGTTCGCCTACTCTGGTCAGGTCCCAGCATTTT
CASSSPTLVRSQHF
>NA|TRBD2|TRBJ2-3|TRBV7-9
TGTGCCAGCAGCCTTAGCGGGATTAGCACAGATACGCAGTATTTT
CASSLSGISTDTQYF
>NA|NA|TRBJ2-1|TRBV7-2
TGTGCCAGCAGCTTAAGGGGAGGCAATGAGCAGTTCTTC
CASSLRGGNEQFF
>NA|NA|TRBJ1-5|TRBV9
TGTGCCAGCAGTTCCACACCGAGCAATCAGCCCCAGCATTTT
CASSSTPSNQPQHF
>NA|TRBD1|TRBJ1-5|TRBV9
TGTGCCAGCAGCGCCACAGGGGTCGCCAATCAGCCCCAGCATTTT
CASSATGVANQPQHF
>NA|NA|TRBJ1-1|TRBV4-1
TGCGCCAGCAGCCAAGTAGAAGTGGGGCCAGGCGCTTTCTTT
CASSQVEVGPGAFF
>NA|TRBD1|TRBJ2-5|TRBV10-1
TGCGCCAGCAGTGAGAGACAGGGTGGGGAGACCCAGTACTTC
CASSERQGGETQYF
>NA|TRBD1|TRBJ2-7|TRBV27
TGTGCCAGCAGTCCTATAGGACAGGTAGCCTACGAGCAGTACTTC
CASSPIGQVAYEQYF
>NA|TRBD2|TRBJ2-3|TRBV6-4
TGTGCCAGCAGTGACTCGGTGGCTAGCGGGGCAGATACGCAGTATTTT
CASSDSVASGADTQYF
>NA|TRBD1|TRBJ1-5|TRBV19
TGTGCCAGTAGTATCCGGGACAGGGGACAGCCCCAGCATTTT
CASSIRDRGQPQHF
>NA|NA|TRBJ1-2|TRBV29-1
TGCAGCGTTGTGATCTCGGGTAAAGCTAACTATGGCTACACCTTC
CSVVISGKANYGYTF
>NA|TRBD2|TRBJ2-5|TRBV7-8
TGTGCCAGCAGCCCCCCGCTAGTCGGGGGGGAAGAGACCCAGTACTTC
CASSPPLVGGEETQYF
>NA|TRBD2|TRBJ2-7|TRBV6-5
TGTGCCAGCAGTCCTACTAGCGGCTCCTACGAGCAGTACTTC
CASSPTSGSYEQYF
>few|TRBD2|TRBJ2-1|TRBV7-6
TGTGCCAGCAGCTTACAGGGCGGGGGGGCCACAAGGGAGCAGTTCTTC
CASSLQGGGATREQFF
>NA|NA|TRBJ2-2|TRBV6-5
TGTGCCAGCAGTCCCCTTACCGGGGAGCTGTTTTTT
CASSPLTGELFF
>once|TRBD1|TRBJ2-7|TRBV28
TGTGCCAGCAGACTCCCCCCGGGACAGGAAATAGACGAGCAGTACTTC
CASRLPPGQEIDEQYF
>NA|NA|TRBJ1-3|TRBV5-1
TGCGCCAGCAGCCCGGCGGGACCCAAATCTGGAAACACCATATATTTT
CASSPAGPKSGNTIYF
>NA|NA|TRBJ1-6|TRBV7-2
TGTGCCAGCAGCCCCAGGGGTCCAGGCGTGGGTTCACCCCTCCACTTT
CASSPRGPGVGSPLHF
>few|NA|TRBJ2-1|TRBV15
TGTGCCACAGGAGGGGATGAGCAGTTCTTC
CATGGDEQFF
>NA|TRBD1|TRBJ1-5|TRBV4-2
TGTGCCAGCAGCTACGGACAGGGGTCTCATCAGCCCCAGCATTTT
CASSYGQGSHQPQHF
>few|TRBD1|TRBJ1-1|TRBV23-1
TGCGCCAGCAGTCATACAGGGGGCAACACTGAAGCTTTCTTT
CASSHTGGNTEAFF
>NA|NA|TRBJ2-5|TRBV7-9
TGTGCCAGCAGCTTAGGAGGACAAACCCAAGAGACCCAGTACTTC
CASSLGGQTQETQYF
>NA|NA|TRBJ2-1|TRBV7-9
TGTGCCAGCAGCCCTGTGGGGAGCTCCTACAATGAGCAGTTCTTC
CASSPVGSSYNEQFF
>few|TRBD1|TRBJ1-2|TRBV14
TGTGCCAGCAGCTTGGGACAGCGCATCTATGGCTACACCTTC
CASSLGQRIYGYTF
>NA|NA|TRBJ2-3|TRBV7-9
TGTGCCAGCAGCCCAGCCGGGATAAGCGCAGATACGCAGTATTTT
CASSPAGISADTQYF
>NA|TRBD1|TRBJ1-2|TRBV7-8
TGTGCCAGCAGCCCCTGGGACAGGGGGAGAGGCAACGACAGGTCTAACTATGGCTACACCTTC
CASSPWDRGRGNDRSNYGYTF
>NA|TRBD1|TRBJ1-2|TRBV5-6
TGTGCCAGCAGCATTTGGCACAGGACAGGGTTAGATCGCGGCTACACCTTC
CASSIWHRTGLDRGYTF
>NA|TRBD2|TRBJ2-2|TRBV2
TGTGCCCAGAGCGGGGGCACCGGGGAGCTGTTTTTT
CAQSGGTGELFF
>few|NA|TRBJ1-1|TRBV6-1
TGTGCCAGCAGTGGTCGTTCCCTCGGGGACACTGAAGCTTTCTTT
CASSGRSLGDTEAFF